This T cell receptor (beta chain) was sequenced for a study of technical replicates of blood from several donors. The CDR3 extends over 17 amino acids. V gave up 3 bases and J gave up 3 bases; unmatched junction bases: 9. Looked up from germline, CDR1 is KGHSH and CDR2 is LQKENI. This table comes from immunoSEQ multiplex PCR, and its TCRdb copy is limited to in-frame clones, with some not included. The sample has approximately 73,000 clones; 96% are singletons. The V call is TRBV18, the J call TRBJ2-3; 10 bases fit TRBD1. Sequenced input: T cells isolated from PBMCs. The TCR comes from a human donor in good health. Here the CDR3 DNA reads TGTGCCAGCTCACCTTCATCGGGACAGGGGAGAACAGATACGCAGTATTTT. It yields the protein CASSPSSGQGRTDTQYF.